Shown below are 24 T cell receptor beta chains from a single sample sequenced in a study of PD-L1 blockade in urothelial cancer. Time point denoted: pretreatment peripheral blood. Repertoires were generated with immunoSEQ multiplex PCR, while TCRdb's copy carries only in-frame clones and drops some. Counted here are some 40,000 clones, over 75% occurring once; the ten biggest clones make up approximately 25%. This specimen consisted of PBMCs, obtained around atezolizumab (anti-PD-L1) treatment. All receptors come from a donor at least 40 years old with urothelial cancer.

The V and J genes are TRBV11-2 and TRBJ1-2; D is possibly TRBD1 (5 bases). CDR1 and CDR2 (germline): SGHAT, FQNNGV. V was pared by 6 bases and J by 6 bases, with 20 bases between. The length of the CDR3 is 15 residues. CDR3 sequence: CASSPGGGRQNGYTF. The CDR3 DNA reads as TGTGCCAGCAGTCCCGGGGGGGGACGGCAGAATGGCTACACCTTC.

As DNA, the CDR3 is TGCGCCAGCAGCTGGACAGGGGGAAGTACTGAAGCTTTCTTT. It translates to CASSWTGGSTEAFF. The V call is TRBV5-1, the J call TRBJ1-1, with 10 bases identical to TRBD1. Looked up from germline, CDR1 is SGHRS and CDR2 is YFSETQ. V lost 3 bases and J lost 5; bases outside the gene matches: 4. This CDR3 spans 14 amino acids.

V and J are TRBV18 and TRBJ2-1; 13 bases fit TRBD2. The junction had 12 bases not matched to a gene; V was cut back by 0 bases and J by 10 bases. The CDR3 is 18 amino acids. CDR1 is KGHSH and CDR2 is LQKENI in the germline V gene. CDR3 sequence: CASSPPGGLGTSGTEQFF. DNA of the CDR3: TGTGCCAGCTCACCACCGGGGGGGCTCGGGACTAGCGGGACCGAGCAGTTCTTC.

This clone has only one observation. This rearrangement joins TRBV29-1 to TRBJ2-7; tentatively, D is TRBD2 (5 bases). The CDR3 runs 13 residues. CDR1 is SQVTM, CDR2 ANQGSEA, per germline. V was trimmed by 0 bases and J by 4 bases, leaving 10 bases between them. CDR3 protein: CSVEDVRGYEQYF. For the CDR3, the DNA is TGCAGCGTTGAAGACGTTCGGGGTTACGAGCAGTACTTC.

The chain is built from TRBV25-1 and TRBJ2-7; D is unclear. Germline loops: CDR1 MGHDK, CDR2 SYGVNS. V was cut by 1 base and J by 5 bases, with 15 bases left in between. The length of the CDR3 is 15 residues. The CDR3 reads CASSEWVARPHEQYF. The CDR3, as DNA: TGTGCCAGCAGTGAATGGGTAGCCCGCCCCCACGAGCAGTACTTC.

The genes are TRBV9 and TRBJ2-1, with a possible D match to TRBD1 (6 bases). The CDR3 contains 12 residues. Trimming stripped 8 bases from V and 4 bases from J, with 10 bases between. Germline CDR1 SGDLS, CDR2 YYNGEE. The CDR3: CASEGEYNEQFF. CDR3 sequence (DNA): TGTGCCAGTGAGGGGGAGTACAATGAGCAGTTCTTC. Using reference TRBV9 and TRBJ2-1 for the parts outside the CDR3, the full variable domain is DSGVTQTPKHLITATGQRVTLRCSPRSGDLSVYWYQQSLDQGLQFLIQYYNGEERAKGNILERFSAQQFPDLHSELNLSSLELGDSALYFCASEGEYNEQFFGPGTRLTVL.

The gene calls are TRBV30 and TRBJ1-1, with D unresolved. CDR3 length: 15 amino acids. Germline assignment: CDR1 GTSNPN and CDR2 SVGIG (reference sequence). V was shortened by 0 bases and J by 1 base, with 12 bases between the two germline ends. Written as DNA, the CDR3 is TGTGCCTGGAGTGTACTCGGCGGAGCGAACACTGAAGCTTTCTTT. Protein: CAWSVLGGANTEAFF.

This CDR3 reads CAISVSGDKYEQYF. In DNA, the CDR3 is TGTGCCATCAGTGTGTCTGGGGACAAATACGAGCAGTACTTC. J is TRBJ2-7 and V is TRBV10-3; tentative D call: TRBD1 (6 bases). The CDR3 consists of 14 residues. CDR1 ENHRY and CDR2 SYGVKD come from the germline V gene. V lost 4 bases to trimming and J lost 4 bases, with 14 bases between them.

The V and J genes are TRBV5-6 and TRBJ1-2; D not certain. CDR3 size: 15 residues. The V gene lost 4 bases and the J gene lost 8 bases, with 21 bases spanning the gap. The germline gives CDR1 SGHDT, CDR2 YYEEEE. CDR3 sequence: CASSIAPRVGEGYTF. Written as DNA, the CDR3 is TGTGCCAGCAGCATTGCCCCTCGGGTCGGGGAGGGCTACACCTTC.

The V call is TRBV23-1, the J call TRBJ1-2, with 9 bases aligning to TRBD1. TRBV23-1 is assigned to the ORF class and has an uncertain function. The ends lost 7 bases at V and 8 bases at J; junction bases unmatched: 14. The CDR3 spans 15 residues. The CDR3 bases are TGCGCCAGCACCGGTTTGGGACAGGGATCGTGCGGCTACACCTTC. This codes for CASTGLGQGSCGYTF.

This clone came up once. The J gene is TRBJ2-1, the V gene TRBV5-1, with a weak D call TRBD2 (6 bases). This CDR3 is 14 amino acids long. Trimming shortened V by 4 bases and J by 6 bases, and 14 bases separated the two germline ends. Germline-derived CDR1 and CDR2 are SGHRS and YFSETQ. The CDR3 region has the DNA TGCGCCAGCAGCCCCGGGACTGGGGGCAATGAGCAGTTCTTC. This encodes CASSPGTGGNEQFF.

This clone was counted only a few times. The CDR3 here is CAGRTSGTYEQYF. The DNA for the CDR3 is TGTGCCGGGCGGACTAGCGGGACGTACGAGCAGTACTTC. The rearrangement joins TRBV30 to TRBJ2-7, with 12 bases fitting TRBD2. Looked up from germline, CDR1 is GTSNPN and CDR2 is SVGIG (reference sequence). The V gene end was trimmed by 8 bases and the J gene end by 4 bases; junction bases not matched to a gene: 6. This CDR3 spans 13 amino acids.

The chain is built from TRBV19 and TRBJ1-2, with 11 bases lining up with TRBD1. Germline CDR1 and CDR2: LNHDA and SQIVND (reference sequence). V lost 4 bases to trimming and J lost 4 bases; unmatched junction nucleotides: 8. The CDR3 contains 16 residues. CDR3 region: CASSRGTGGRGYGYTF. CDR3 nucleotides: TGTGCCAGTAGTAGGGGGACAGGGGGACGGGGCTATGGCTACACCTTC.

The V gene is TRBV5-1, the J gene TRBJ1-2; 8 bases match TRBD1. The ends lost 0 bases at V and 4 bases at J; junction bases unmatched: 5. Germline-derived CDR1 and CDR2 are SGHRS and YFSETQ. The CDR3 is 15 residues long. CDR3 loop: CASSLAPGQAYGYTF. The CDR3 DNA is TGCGCCAGCAGCTTGGCCCCGGGACAGGCCTATGGCTACACCTTC.

This chain connects TRBV4-3 to TRBJ1-2; 9 nucleotides match TRBD1. J was trimmed by 8 bases and V by 1 base; bases with no gene match: 11. The CDR3 runs to 16 residues. CDR1 is LGHNA, CDR2 YSLEER, per germline. CDR3 region: CASSQGAVGQGGGYTF. The CDR3 DNA is TGCGCCAGCAGCCAAGGGGCGGTGGGACAGGGTGGGGGCTACACCTTC.

The CDR3 region has the DNA TGTGCCAGCAGTCTGGGACTAGCGCCCTGGGAGACCCAGTACTTC. The encoded protein is CASSLGLAPWETQYF. The rearrangement uses TRBV27 and TRBJ2-5; TRBD2 agrees at 10 bases. CDR3 length equals 15 residues. Germline V gene data show CDR1 as MNHEY and CDR2 as SMNVEV (reference sequence). V was clipped by 5 bases and J by 5 bases; unmatched bases: 8.

V and J are TRBV29-1 and TRBJ2-3; TRBD1 matches at 11 bases. V trimming: 0 bases; J trimming: 4 bases; junction bases outside the gene matches: 3. Germline assignment: CDR1 SQVTM and CDR2 ANQGSEA. This CDR3 has 15 residues. CDR3: CSVEEAGQGADTQYF. Written as DNA, the CDR3 is TGCAGCGTTGAAGAGGCGGGACAGGGGGCAGATACGCAGTATTTT.

The chain combines TRBV7-8 with TRBJ1-5, with D possibly TRBD1 on 6 matching bases. V lost 2 bases to trimming and J lost 2 bases, with 16 bases between them. Germline CDR1 and CDR2: SGHVS and FQNEAQ. The CDR3 runs 17 residues. The CDR3 is CASSLNVQGSGNQPQHF. The CDR3 DNA sequence: TGTGCCAGCAGCTTAAATGTTCAGGGGTCGGGCAATCAGCCCCAGCATTTT.

CDR3 in DNA: TGCGCCAGCAGCCGCCCCCGGGACTCGCACAATGAGCAGTTCTTC. Its protein product is CASSRPRDSHNEQFF. The rearrangement uses TRBV4-1 and TRBJ2-1, with a weak D call TRBD2 (6 bases). The CDR3 covers 15 residues. With 4 bases removed from V and 5 bases from J, the gap between germline ends came to 15 bases. The germline gives CDR1 MGHRA, CDR2 YSYEKL.

The chain employs TRBV9 and TRBJ2-2; 8 positions match TRBD2. Germline CDR1 and CDR2: SGDLS and YYNGEE. The CDR3 length is 15 residues. The J segment lost 4 bases and the V segment lost 1 base, leaving 3 bases of the junction unmatched. The CDR3 sequence is CASSVLRGATGELFF. The DNA of the CDR3 is TGTGCCAGCAGCGTACTGCGGGGGGCCACCGGGGAGCTGTTTTTT.

The chain employs TRBV5-1 and TRBJ1-2; TRBD1 agrees at 8 bases. J lost 12 bases, V lost 1 base, and 8 bases had no gene match. Per the germline V gene, CDR1 is SGHRS and CDR2 is YFSETQ. This CDR3 contains 13 residues. Here the CDR3 DNA reads TGCGCCAGCAGCTTGTCCCCCGACAGGGGAGACACCTTC. Amino acids: CASSLSPDRGDTF.

DNA of the CDR3: TGTGCCAGCAGCGTAGGGACTTCCAGGGGGGAGACCCAGTACTTC. Its protein is CASSVGTSRGETQYF. The chain couples TRBV7-9 to TRBJ2-5; perhaps TRBD1 as D (7 bases). The CDR3 covers 15 residues. Germline V gene sequence: CDR1 SEHNR, CDR2 FQNEAQ (reference sequence). The V end was cut by 5 bases, the J end by 5 bases, with 18 bases between. The full variable domain, with the rest looked up from reference TRBV7-9 and TRBJ2-5, is DTGVSQNPRHKITKRGQNVTFRCDPISEHNRLYWYRQTLGQGPEFLTYFQNEAQLEKSRLLSDRFSAERPKGSFSTLEIQRTEQGDSAMYLCASSVGTSRGETQYFGPGTRLLVL.

The chain combines TRBV4-2 with TRBJ1-1; a possible D gene is TRBD1 (6 bases). CDR1 LGHNA and CDR2 YNFKEQ come from the germline V gene. The CDR3 is 13 residues long. Trimming left V 4 bases short and J 8 bases short, with 14 bases between. CDR3 DNA sequence: TGTGCCAGCAGCCTGAGACAGGACCCAGAAGCTTTCTTT. It translates to CASSLRQDPEAFF.

To note about this clone: The junction differs from germline at one of its ends, possibly a read error. The chain recombines TRBV7-7 with TRBJ2-1; 9 bases are a match to TRBD2. The germline V gene encodes CDR1 SSHAT and CDR2 FNYEAQ (reference sequence). The CDR3 is made up of 15 amino acids. The CDR3 DNA sequence: TGTGCTAGCAGCCCACAGATAGCGGGGGACAATGAGCAGTTCTTC. This encodes CASSPQIAGDNEQFF.